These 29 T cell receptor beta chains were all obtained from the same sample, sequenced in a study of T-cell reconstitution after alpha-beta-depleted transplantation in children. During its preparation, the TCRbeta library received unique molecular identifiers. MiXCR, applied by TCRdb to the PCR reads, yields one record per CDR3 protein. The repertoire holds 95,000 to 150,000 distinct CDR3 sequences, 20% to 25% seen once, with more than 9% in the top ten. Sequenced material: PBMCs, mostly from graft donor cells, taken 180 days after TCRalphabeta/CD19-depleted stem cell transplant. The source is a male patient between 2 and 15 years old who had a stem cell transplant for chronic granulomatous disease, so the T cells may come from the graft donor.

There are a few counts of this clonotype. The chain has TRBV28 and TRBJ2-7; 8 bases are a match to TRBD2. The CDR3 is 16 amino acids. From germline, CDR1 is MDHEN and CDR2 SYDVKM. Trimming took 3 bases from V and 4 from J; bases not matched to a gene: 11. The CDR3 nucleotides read TGTGCCAGCAGTTTCCCCGGCGGGGGGCGAGTTTACGAGCAGTACTTC. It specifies CASSFPGGGRVYEQYF.

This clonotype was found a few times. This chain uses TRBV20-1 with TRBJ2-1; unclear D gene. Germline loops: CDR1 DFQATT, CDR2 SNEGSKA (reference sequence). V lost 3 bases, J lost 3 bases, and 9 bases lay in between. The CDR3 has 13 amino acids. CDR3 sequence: CSARTGIYNEQFF. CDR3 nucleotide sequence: TGCAGTGCTAGGACTGGCATCTACAATGAGCAGTTCTTC.

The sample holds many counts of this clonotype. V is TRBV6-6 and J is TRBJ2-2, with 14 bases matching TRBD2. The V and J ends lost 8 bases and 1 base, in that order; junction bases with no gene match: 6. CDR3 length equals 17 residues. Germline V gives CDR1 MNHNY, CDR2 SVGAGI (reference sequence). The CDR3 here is CASAGLAGVKNTGELFF. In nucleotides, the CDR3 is TGTGCCAGCGCGGGACTAGCGGGAGTTAAGAACACCGGGGAGCTGTTTTTT.

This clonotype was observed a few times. The CDR3 coding sequence is TGCGCCAGCAGCCGAACCTTCTTCGCTAGCTACAATGAGCAGTTCTTC. It encodes CASSRTFFASYNEQFF. This chain connects TRBV5-1 to TRBJ2-1; the D is unclear. Germline loops: CDR1 SGHRS, CDR2 YFSETQ. V lost 4 bases, J lost 3 bases, and 17 bases lay in between. The CDR3 loop spans 16 amino acids.

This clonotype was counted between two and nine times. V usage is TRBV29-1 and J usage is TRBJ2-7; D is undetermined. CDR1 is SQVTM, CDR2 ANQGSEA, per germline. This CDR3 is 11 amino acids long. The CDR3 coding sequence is TGCACCCTGTTGTTGGGCTACGAGCAGTACTTC. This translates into CTLLLGYEQYF.

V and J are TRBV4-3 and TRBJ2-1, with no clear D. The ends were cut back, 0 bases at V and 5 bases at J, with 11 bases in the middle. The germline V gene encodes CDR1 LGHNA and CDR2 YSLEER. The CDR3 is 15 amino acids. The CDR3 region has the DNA TGCGCCAGCAGCCAAGATAGGAACAACAACAATGAGCAGTTCTTC. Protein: CASSQDRNNNNEQFF.

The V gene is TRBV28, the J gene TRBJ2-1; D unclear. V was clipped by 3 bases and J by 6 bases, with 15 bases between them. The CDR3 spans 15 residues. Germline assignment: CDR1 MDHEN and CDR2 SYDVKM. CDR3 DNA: TGTGCCAGCAGTTTTGCTGCCCCCAACTCCAATGAGCAGTTCTTC. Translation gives CASSFAAPNSNEQFF.

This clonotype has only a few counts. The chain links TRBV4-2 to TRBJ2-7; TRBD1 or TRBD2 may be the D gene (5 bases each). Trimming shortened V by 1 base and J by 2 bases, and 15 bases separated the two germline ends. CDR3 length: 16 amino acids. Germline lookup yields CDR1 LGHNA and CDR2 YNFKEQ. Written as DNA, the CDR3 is TGTGCCAGCAGCCAAGCTCAACCCCGGGGCCCCTACGAGCAGTACTTC. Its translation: CASSQAQPRGPYEQYF.

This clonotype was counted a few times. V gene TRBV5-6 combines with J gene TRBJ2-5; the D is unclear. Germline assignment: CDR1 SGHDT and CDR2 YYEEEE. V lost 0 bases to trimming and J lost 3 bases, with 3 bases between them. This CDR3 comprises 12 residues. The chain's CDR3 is CASSLEEETQYF. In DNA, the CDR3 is TGTGCCAGCAGCTTGGAGGAAGAGACCCAGTACTTC.

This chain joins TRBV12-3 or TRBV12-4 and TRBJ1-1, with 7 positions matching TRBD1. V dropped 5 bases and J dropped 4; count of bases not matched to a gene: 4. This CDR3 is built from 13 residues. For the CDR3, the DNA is TGTGCCAGCAGTCAATGGACAGGCACTGAAGCTTTCTTT. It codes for CASSQWTGTEAFF.

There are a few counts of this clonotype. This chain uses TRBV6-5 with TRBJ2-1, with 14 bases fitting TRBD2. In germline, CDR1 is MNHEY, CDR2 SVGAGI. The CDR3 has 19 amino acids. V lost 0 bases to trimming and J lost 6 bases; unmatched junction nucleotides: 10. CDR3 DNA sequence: TGTGCCAGCAGTTACTCGGGACTAGCGGGAGCACAACCCCTCAATGAGCAGTTCTTC. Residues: CASSYSGLAGAQPLNEQFF.

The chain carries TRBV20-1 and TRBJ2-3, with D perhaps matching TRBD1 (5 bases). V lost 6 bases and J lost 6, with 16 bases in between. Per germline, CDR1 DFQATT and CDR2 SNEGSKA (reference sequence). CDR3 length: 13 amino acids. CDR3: CSASWGAGDTQYF. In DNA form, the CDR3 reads TGCAGTGCCTCCTGGGGCGCAGGGGATACGCAGTATTTT.

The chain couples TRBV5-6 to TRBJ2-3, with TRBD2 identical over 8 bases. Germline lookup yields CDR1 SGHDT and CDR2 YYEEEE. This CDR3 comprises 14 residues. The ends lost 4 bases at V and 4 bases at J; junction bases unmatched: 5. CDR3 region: CASSLRLAPDTQYF. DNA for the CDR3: TGTGCCAGCAGCCTCAGACTAGCGCCAGATACGCAGTATTTT.

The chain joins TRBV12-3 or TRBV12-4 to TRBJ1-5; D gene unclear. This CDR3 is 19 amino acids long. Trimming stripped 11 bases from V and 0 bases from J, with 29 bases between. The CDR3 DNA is TGTGCCTTCTGTTTAGCGCTAATGGGCAGCTCATATAGCAATCAGCCCCAGCATTTT. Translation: CAFCLALMGSSYSNQPQHF.

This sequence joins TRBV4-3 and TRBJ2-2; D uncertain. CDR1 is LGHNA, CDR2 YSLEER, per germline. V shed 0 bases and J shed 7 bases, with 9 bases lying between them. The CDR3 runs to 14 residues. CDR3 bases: TGCGCCAGCAGCCAAGAACAGTTGCTCGGGGAGCTGTTTTTT. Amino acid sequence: CASSQEQLLGELFF.

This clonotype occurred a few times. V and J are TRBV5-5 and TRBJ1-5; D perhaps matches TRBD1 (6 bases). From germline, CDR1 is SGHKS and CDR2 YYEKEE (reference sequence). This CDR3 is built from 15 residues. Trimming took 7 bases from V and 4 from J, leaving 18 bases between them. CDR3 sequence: CASQHGGLGNQPQHF. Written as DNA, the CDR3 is TGTGCCAGCCAGCATGGGGGGCTCGGTAATCAGCCCCAGCATTTT.

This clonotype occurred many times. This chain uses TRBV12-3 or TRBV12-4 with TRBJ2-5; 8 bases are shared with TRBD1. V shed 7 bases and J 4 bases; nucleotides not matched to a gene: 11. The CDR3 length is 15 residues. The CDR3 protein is CASNHLTGARETQYF. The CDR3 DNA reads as TGTGCCAGCAATCACTTGACAGGGGCCCGAGAGACCCAGTACTTC.

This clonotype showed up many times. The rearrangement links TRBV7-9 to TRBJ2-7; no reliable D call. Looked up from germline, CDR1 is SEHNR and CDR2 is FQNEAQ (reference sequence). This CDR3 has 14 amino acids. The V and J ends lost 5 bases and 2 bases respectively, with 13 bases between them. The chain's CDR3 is CASSARIDPYEQYF. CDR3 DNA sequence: TGTGCCAGCAGCGCGCGGATCGATCCCTACGAGCAGTACTTC.

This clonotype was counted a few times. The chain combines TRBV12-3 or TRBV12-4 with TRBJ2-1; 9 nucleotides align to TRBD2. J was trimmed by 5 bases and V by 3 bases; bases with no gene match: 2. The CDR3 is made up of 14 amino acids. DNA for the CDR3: TGTGCCAGCAGTTTGAGCGGGGGGCACAATGAGCAGTTCTTC. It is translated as CASSLSGGHNEQFF.

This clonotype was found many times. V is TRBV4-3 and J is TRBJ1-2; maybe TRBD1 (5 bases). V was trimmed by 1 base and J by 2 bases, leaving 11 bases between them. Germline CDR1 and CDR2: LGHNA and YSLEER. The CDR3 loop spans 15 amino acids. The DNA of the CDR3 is TGCGCCAGCAGCCAAGGGGGAGGGGCCAACTATGGCTACACCTTC. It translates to CASSQGGGANYGYTF.

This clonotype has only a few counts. Here the CDR3 reads CASSYGGSGTAEQYF. The CDR3 DNA reads TGTGCCAGCAGTTACGGCGGTAGCGGAACCGCCGAGCAGTACTTC. The chain employs TRBV6-5 and TRBJ2-7; tentatively, D is TRBD2 (6 bases). The germline V and J ends were trimmed by 2 bases and 6 bases, with 17 bases remaining between them. Germline CDR1 and CDR2: MNHEY and SVGAGI. The CDR3 spans 15 residues.

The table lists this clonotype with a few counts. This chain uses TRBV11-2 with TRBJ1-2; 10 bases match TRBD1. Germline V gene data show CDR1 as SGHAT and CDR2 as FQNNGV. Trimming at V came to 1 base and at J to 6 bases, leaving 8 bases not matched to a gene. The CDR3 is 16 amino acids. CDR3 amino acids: CASSLARPGQGNGYTF. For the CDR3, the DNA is TGTGCCAGCAGCTTAGCCCGACCGGGACAGGGGAATGGCTACACCTTC.

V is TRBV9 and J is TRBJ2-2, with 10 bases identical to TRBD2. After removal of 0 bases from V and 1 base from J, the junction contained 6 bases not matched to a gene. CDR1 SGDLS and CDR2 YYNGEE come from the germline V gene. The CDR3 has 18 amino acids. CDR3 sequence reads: CASSVVLAGARNTGELFF. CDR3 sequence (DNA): TGTGCCAGCAGCGTAGTTCTAGCGGGAGCCCGGAACACCGGGGAGCTGTTTTTT.

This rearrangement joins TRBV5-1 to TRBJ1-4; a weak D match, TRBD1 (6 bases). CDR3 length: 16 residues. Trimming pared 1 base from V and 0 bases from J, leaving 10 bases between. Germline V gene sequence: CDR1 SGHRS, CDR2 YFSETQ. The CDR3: CASSLPGQSTNEKLFF. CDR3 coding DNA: TGCGCCAGCAGCTTGCCAGGACAGTCAACTAATGAAAAACTGTTTTTT.

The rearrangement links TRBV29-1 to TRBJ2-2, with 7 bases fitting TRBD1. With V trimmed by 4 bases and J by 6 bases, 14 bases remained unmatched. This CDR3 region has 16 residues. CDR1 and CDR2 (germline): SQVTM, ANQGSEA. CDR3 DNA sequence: TGCAGCGTTGCCCCATCCTTTGGACAGGACTCCGGGGAGCTGTTTTTT. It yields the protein CSVAPSFGQDSGELFF.

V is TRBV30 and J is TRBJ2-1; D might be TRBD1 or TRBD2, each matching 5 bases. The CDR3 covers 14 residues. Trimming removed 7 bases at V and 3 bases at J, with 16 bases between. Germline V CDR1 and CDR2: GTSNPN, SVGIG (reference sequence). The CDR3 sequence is CALIRDANYNEQFF. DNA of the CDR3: TGTGCCTTAATCCGGGACGCAAACTACAATGAGCAGTTCTTC.

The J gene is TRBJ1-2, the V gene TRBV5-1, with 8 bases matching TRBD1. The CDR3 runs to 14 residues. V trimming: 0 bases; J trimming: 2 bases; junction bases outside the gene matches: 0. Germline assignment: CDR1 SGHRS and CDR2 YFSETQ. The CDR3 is CASSLGQGNYGYTF. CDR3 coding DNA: TGCGCCAGCAGCTTGGGACAGGGGAACTATGGCTACACCTTC. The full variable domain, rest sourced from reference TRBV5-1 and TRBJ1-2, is KAGVTQTPRYLIKTRGQQVTLSCSPISGHRSVSWYQQTPGQGLQFLFEYFSETQRNKGNFPGRFSGRQFSNSRSEMNVSTLELGDSALYLCASSLGQGNYGYTFGSGTRLTVV.

The CDR3 nucleotides read TGTGCTGCCGGAGGCATTAGCACAGATACGCAGTATTTT. This translates into CAAGGISTDTQYF. V and J are TRBV7-2 and TRBJ2-3; possibly TRBD2 for D (5 bases). This CDR3 is built from 13 residues. Germline assignment: CDR1 SGHTA and CDR2 FQGNSA.

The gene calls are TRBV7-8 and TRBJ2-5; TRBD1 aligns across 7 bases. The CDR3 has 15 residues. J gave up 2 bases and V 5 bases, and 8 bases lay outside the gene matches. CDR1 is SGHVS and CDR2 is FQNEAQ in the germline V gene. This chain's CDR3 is CASSVSGTAQETQYF. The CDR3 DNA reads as TGTGCCAGCAGCGTCTCCGGGACAGCGCAAGAGACCCAGTACTTC.